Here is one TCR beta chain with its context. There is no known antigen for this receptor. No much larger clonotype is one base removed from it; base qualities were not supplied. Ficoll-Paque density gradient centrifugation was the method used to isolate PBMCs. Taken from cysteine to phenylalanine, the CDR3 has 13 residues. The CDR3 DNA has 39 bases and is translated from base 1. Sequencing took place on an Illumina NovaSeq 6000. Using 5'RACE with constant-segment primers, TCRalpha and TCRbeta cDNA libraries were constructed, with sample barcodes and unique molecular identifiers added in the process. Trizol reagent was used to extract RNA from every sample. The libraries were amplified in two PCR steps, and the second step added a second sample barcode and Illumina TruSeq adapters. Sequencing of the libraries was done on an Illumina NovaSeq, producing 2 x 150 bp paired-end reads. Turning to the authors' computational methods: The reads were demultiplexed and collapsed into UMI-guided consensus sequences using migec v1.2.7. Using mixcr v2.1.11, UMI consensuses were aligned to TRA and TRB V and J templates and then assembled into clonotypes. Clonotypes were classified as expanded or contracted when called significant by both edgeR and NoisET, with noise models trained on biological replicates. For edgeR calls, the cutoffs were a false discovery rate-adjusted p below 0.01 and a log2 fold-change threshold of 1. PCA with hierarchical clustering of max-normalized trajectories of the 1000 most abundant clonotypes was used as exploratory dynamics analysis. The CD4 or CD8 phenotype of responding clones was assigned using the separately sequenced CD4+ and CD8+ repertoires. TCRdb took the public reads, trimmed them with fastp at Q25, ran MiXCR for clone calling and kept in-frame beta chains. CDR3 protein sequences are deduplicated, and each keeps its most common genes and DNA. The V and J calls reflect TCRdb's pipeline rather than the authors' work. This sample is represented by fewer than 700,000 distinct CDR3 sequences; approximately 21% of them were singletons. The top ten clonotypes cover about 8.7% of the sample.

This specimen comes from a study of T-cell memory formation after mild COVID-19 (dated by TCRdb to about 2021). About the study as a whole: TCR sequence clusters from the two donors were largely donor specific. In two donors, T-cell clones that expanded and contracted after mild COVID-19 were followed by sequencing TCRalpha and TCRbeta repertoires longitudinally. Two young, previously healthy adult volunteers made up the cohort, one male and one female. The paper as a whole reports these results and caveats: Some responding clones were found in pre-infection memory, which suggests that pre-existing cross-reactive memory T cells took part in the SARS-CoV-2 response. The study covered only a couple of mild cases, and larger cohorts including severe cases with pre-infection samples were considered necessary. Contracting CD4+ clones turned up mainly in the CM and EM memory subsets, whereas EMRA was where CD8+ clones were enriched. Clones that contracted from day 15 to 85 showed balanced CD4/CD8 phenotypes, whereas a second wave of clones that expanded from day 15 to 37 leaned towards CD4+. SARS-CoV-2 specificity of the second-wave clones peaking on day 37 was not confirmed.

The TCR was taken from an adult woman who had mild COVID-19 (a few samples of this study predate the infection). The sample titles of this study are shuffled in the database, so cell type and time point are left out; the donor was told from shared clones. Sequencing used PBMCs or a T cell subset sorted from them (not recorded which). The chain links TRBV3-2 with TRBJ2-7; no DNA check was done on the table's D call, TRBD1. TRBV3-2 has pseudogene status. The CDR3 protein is CARPGGSPWEQYF. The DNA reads TGTGCCAGGCCCGGGGGCAGCCCCTGGGAGCAGTACTTC.